What follows are 27 T cell receptor beta chains derived from one specimen sequenced in a study of CD8 T cells in Susac syndrome. After extraction with the RNeasy kit, roughly 0.45 to 1 ug of the RNA was reverse transcribed using random hexamers. TCRdb reprocessed the immunoSEQ multiplex PCR reads via MiXCR and lists one record per CDR3 protein. The sample contains about 140,000 distinct CDR3 sequences, approximately 95% of which appear only once. The sample comprised CD8+ T cells from PBMCs. These receptors were taken from a human donor in good health.

The CDR3 sequence: CASSYGQGEYNEQFF. The CDR3 DNA sequence: TGTGCCAGCAGTTACGGACAGGGGGAATACAATGAGCAGTTCTTC. V usage is TRBV6-2 or TRBV6-3 and J usage is TRBJ2-1, with 10 bases fitting TRBD1. Trimming took 2 bases from V and 4 from J; bases not matched to a gene: 2. This CDR3 has 15 residues. Germline CDR1 and CDR2: MNHEY and SVGEGT.

The chain joins TRBV28 to TRBJ2-1, with D possibly being TRBD1 (6 bases). The CDR3 has 14 amino acids. V lost 6 bases and J 6 bases, leaving 15 bases between the germline ends. The V gene's germline CDR1 is MDHEN and CDR2 SYDVKM. DNA of the CDR3: TGTGCCAGCAGCCCCGTTACAGGGATCAATGAGCAGTTCTTC. Translating gives CASSPVTGINEQFF. The full variable domain, its missing parts supplied by reference TRBV28 and TRBJ2-1, is DVKVTQSSRYLVKRTGEKVFLECVQDMDHENMFWYRQDPGLGLRLIYFSYDVKMKEKGDIPEGYSVSREKKERFSLILESASTNQTSMYLCASSPVTGINEQFFGPGTRLTVL.

This chain links TRBV15 with TRBJ2-7, with TRBD1 identical over 7 bases. Germline V gives CDR1 LNHNV, CDR2 YYDKDF (reference sequence). The CDR3 extends over 16 amino acids. J gave up 3 bases and V 0 bases, and 8 bases lay outside the gene matches. CDR3 in amino acids: CATSRDLDRIGYEQYF. In nucleotides, the CDR3 is TGTGCCACCAGCAGAGATCTGGACAGGATAGGCTACGAGCAGTACTTC.

The chain couples TRBV3-1 to TRBJ2-5, with D maybe TRBD2 (6 bases). V gave up 5 bases and J gave up 5 bases, with 27 bases separating them. This CDR3 has 18 residues. From germline, CDR1 is LGHDT and CDR2 YNNKEL (reference sequence). CDR3 coding DNA: TGTGCCAGCAGCGTATGTAAGCCAGACCAGCGAAGCGGGGAGACCCAGTACTTC. Its protein product is CASSVCKPDQRSGETQYF.

V usage is TRBV24-1 and J usage is TRBJ2-2; D may be TRBD1 or TRBD2 (6 bases each). V gave up 1 base and J gave up 0 bases, with 20 bases separating them. CDR1 and CDR2 (germline): KGHDR, SFDVKD. This CDR3 has 20 residues. The CDR3 DNA reads TGTGCCACCAGTGATTTAAGGGGGGAACTACAGGGACCGAACACCGGGGAGCTGTTTTTT. It specifies CATSDLRGELQGPNTGELFF.

This chain joins TRBV5-1 and TRBJ2-2, with 7 bases that match TRBD1. Germline CDR1 reads SGHRS; CDR2 reads YFSETQ. V dropped 7 bases and J dropped 4; count of bases not matched to a gene: 4. The CDR3 has 13 residues. The CDR3 DNA sequence: TGCGCCAGCCCCTCAGGGGGCACCGGGGAGCTGTTTTTT. Protein: CASPSGGTGELFF.

The chain employs TRBV4-3 and TRBJ1-4, with D tentatively TRBD1 (5 bases). From germline, CDR1 is LGHNA and CDR2 YSLEER. The ends were cut back, 4 bases at V and 0 bases at J, with 12 bases in the middle. This CDR3 contains 16 residues. In nucleotides, the CDR3 is TGCGCCAGCAGCCCAGACGGACAAGCAACTAATGAAAAACTGTTTTTT. Translating it yields CASSPDGQATNEKLFF.

This chain connects TRBV29-1 to TRBJ2-2, with D perhaps TRBD2 (5 bases). Germline CDR1 is SQVTM and CDR2 is ANQGSEA. The CDR3 consists of 12 residues. V lost 7 bases to trimming and J lost 7 bases, with 13 bases between them. CDR3 sequence (DNA): TGCAGCGCCCCAAAGGGAGACGGGGAGCTGTTTTTT. Its translation is CSAPKGDGELFF.

The chain employs TRBV29-1 and TRBJ2-7; tentatively, D is TRBD1 or TRBD2 (5 bases each). V was trimmed by 5 bases and J by 0 bases, leaving 14 bases between them. Germline values: CDR1 SQVTM, CDR2 ANQGSEA. This CDR3 has 14 amino acids. The CDR3 sequence is CSVNGAGSSYEQYF. Here the CDR3 DNA reads TGCAGCGTTAACGGGGCTGGAAGCTCCTACGAGCAGTACTTC.

J is TRBJ2-1 and V is TRBV19; 12 nucleotides match TRBD1. The V gene end was trimmed by 7 bases and the J gene end by 9 bases; junction bases not matched to a gene: 7. Germline CDR1 reads LNHDA; CDR2 reads SQIVND (reference sequence). There are 14 residues in the CDR3. The CDR3 spells CASIPGQGAGEQFF. CDR3 coding DNA: TGTGCCAGTATCCCGGGACAGGGGGCTGGTGAGCAGTTCTTC.

This clonotype was counted a single time. V usage is TRBV4-1 and J usage is TRBJ2-1, with 11 bases matching TRBD2. Germline V gene sequence: CDR1 MGHRA, CDR2 YSYEKL. V gave up 8 bases and J gave up 5 bases; unmatched junction bases: 5. This CDR3 has 14 amino acids. This CDR3 is CASGSGLADNEQFF. The DNA of the CDR3 is TGCGCCAGCGGATCGGGACTAGCGGACAATGAGCAGTTCTTC.

The V gene is TRBV25-1, the J gene TRBJ2-1; TRBD2 is a possible D gene (6 bases). Germline-derived CDR1 and CDR2 are MGHDK and SYGVNS. The ends were cut back, 2 bases at V and 6 bases at J, with 11 bases in the middle. CDR3 length: 14 amino acids. This CDR3 is CASSERLVANEQFF. CDR3 nucleotides: TGTGCCAGCAGTGAACGACTAGTAGCCAATGAGCAGTTCTTC.

The chain carries TRBV16 and TRBJ2-1; perhaps TRBD2 as D (5 bases). The V gene lost 6 bases and the J gene lost 10 bases, with 10 bases spanning the gap. Germline CDR1 and CDR2: KGHSY and FQNENV. CDR3 length equals 11 residues. The DNA of the CDR3 is TGTGCCAGCAGTCCACTAGACGAGCAGTTCTTC. Translation gives CASSPLDEQFF.

This clonotype was observed a few times. J is TRBJ1-1 and V is TRBV9; possible D gene TRBD1, 6 bases. This CDR3 has 13 amino acids. V lost 3 bases, J lost 7 bases, and 13 bases lay in between. CDR1 SGDLS and CDR2 YYNGEE come from the germline V gene. This chain's CDR3 is CASSERGVGEAFF. The CDR3 DNA sequence: TGTGCCAGCAGCGAGAGGGGGGTCGGTGAAGCTTTCTTT.

V gene TRBV7-9 combines with J gene TRBJ2-3, with 9 positions matching TRBD2. This CDR3 is 15 amino acids long. Germline assignment: CDR1 SEHNR and CDR2 FQNEAQ (reference sequence). After removal of 5 bases from V and 3 bases from J, the junction contained 6 bases not matched to a gene. The CDR3, as DNA: TGTGCCAGCAGCCATAGCGGGAGAGAGACAGATACGCAGTATTTT. It codes for CASSHSGRETDTQYF.

This sequence joins TRBV7-9 and TRBJ2-4; weak D call: TRBD1 (5 bases). Germline lookup yields CDR1 SEHNR and CDR2 FQNEAQ (reference sequence). Trimming took 5 bases from V and 5 from J, leaving 19 bases between them. The CDR3 contains 16 residues. CDR3 residues: CASSQSWGRVENIQYF. The CDR3, as DNA: TGTGCCAGCAGCCAGAGTTGGGGCAGGGTCGAAAACATTCAGTACTTC. The whole variable domain, filled in from reference TRBV7-9 and TRBJ2-4, reads DTGVSQNPRHKITKRGQNVTFRCDPISEHNRLYWYRQTLGQGPEFLTYFQNEAQLEKSRLLSDRFSAERPKGSFSTLEIQRTEQGDSAMYLCASSQSWGRVENIQYFGAGTRLSVL.

V usage is TRBV3-1 and J usage is TRBJ2-2; D not resolved. Germline CDR1 reads LGHDT; CDR2 reads YNNKEL (reference sequence). The CDR3 spans 12 residues. V lost 0 bases and J 7 bases, leaving 3 bases between the germline ends. CDR3 sequence: CASSQENGELFF. The DNA of the CDR3 is TGTGCCAGCAGCCAAGAGAACGGGGAGCTGTTTTTT.

The rearrangement joins TRBV5-4 to TRBJ2-1, with no clear D. The CDR3 loop spans 12 amino acids. With 4 bases removed from V and 3 bases from J, the gap between germline ends came to 5 bases. The germline CDR1 and CDR2 sequences are SGHNT and YYREEE (reference sequence). As DNA, the CDR3 is TGTGCCAGCAGCATATACTACAATGAGCAGTTCTTC. Encoded protein: CASSIYYNEQFF.

The chain carries TRBV15 and TRBJ2-7; 9 bases are a match to TRBD2. The CDR3 is 16 amino acids. V lost 9 bases and J lost 4; bases outside the gene matches: 16. Germline loops: CDR1 LNHNV, CDR2 YYDKDF (reference sequence). CDR3 region: CATSIAGVQGSYEQYF. CDR3 nucleotides: TGTGCCACAAGTATAGCGGGAGTACAAGGAAGTTACGAGCAGTACTTC.

The chain is built from TRBV7-8 and TRBJ1-5; weak D call: TRBD1 (5 bases). Trimming left V 0 bases short and J 2 bases short, with 8 bases between. This CDR3 has 15 amino acids. Per the germline V gene, CDR1 is SGHVS and CDR2 is FQNEAQ. CDR3 in DNA: TGTGCCAGCAGCTTAGCGGAGACAGGCAATCAGCCCCAGCATTTT. Residues: CASSLAETGNQPQHF.

This chain links TRBV27 with TRBJ2-7; the D gene is possibly TRBD1 (5 bases). V shed 4 bases and J shed 5 bases, with 15 bases lying between them. The CDR3 sequence is 14 residues long. Per germline, CDR1 MNHEY and CDR2 SMNVEV (reference sequence). DNA for the CDR3: TGTGCCAGCAGTTCAGGGCTATCCCTGGACGAGCAGTACTTC. Encoded protein: CASSSGLSLDEQYF.

The chain combines TRBV29-1 with TRBJ2-3; D is uncertain. Trimming took off 7 bases at V and 4 bases at J, with 9 bases between the two ends. In germline, CDR1 is SQVTM, CDR2 ANQGSEA. There are 11 residues in the CDR3. The CDR3 reads CSALTPDTQYF. DNA for the CDR3: TGCAGCGCTCTGACCCCAGATACGCAGTATTTT.

J is TRBJ2-3 and V is TRBV27; D gene ambiguous. Per germline, CDR1 MNHEY and CDR2 SMNVEV (reference sequence). Trimming took off 2 bases at V and 0 bases at J, with 6 bases between the two ends. The CDR3 totals 14 residues. This CDR3 is CASSLVWSTDTQYF. The CDR3 coding sequence is TGTGCCAGCAGTTTAGTCTGGAGCACAGATACGCAGTATTTT.

The chain employs TRBV2 and TRBJ2-1, with TRBD1 matching 9 bases. The CDR3 is 17 residues long. The V segment lost 6 bases and the J segment 4 bases; nucleotides outside the gene matches: 13. The germline CDR1 and CDR2 sequences are SNHLY and FYNNEI. The CDR3 loop is CASRDSADRGTYNEQFF. The CDR3 DNA reads TGTGCCAGCAGGGACAGCGCGGACAGGGGCACGTACAATGAGCAGTTCTTC.

The chain has TRBV29-1 and TRBJ2-2, with D maybe TRBD1 (6 bases). V was cut by 3 bases and J by 7 bases, with 12 bases left in between. Looked up from germline, CDR1 is SQVTM and CDR2 is ANQGSEA. The CDR3 has 13 amino acids. This CDR3 reads CSVDDRFSGELFF. Written as DNA, the CDR3 is TGCAGCGTTGATGACAGGTTCAGCGGGGAGCTGTTTTTT.

V and J are TRBV15 and TRBJ2-7; 9 nucleotides line up with TRBD1. CDR3 length equals 15 residues. V lost 4 bases and J lost 4; bases outside the gene matches: 8. From germline, CDR1 is LNHNV and CDR2 YYDKDF (reference sequence). CDR3 bases: TGTGCCACCAGCACCGCCTGGACAGGGGAATACGAGCAGTACTTC. Protein: CATSTAWTGEYEQYF.

The chain has TRBV7-9 and TRBJ2-5; D not resolved. This CDR3 has 12 residues. Germline V gene data show CDR1 as SEHNR and CDR2 as FQNEAQ (reference sequence). Deletions cut 4 bases from V and 0 bases from J, with 3 bases between. The DNA for the CDR3 is TGTGCCAGCAGCTCCGACCAAGAGACCCAGTACTTC. Protein product: CASSSDQETQYF.